The 21 T cell receptor beta chains below were found in one sample sequenced in a study of regulatory T cells in long-lasting Graves disease. This sample's time point: persistent/refractory GD, antithyroid drugs over 5 years with positive TRAb. There was RNA extracted from PBMCs, and the TCR library was made from it. Construction of the TCR beta libraries employed iRepertoire HTBI primers in conjunction with Arm-PCR of CDR3 regions. Each CDR3 protein is one row after TCRdb ran MiXCR on the multiplex PCR reads. This sample has about 660,000 distinct CDR3 sequences, with around 30% found just once. This specimen was peripheral blood mononuclear cells (PBMCs), taken when the disease was refractory, from a patient treated with antithyroid drugs. These receptors came from a female donor with Graves disease.

CDR3 nucleotides: TGTGCCAGCAGTGCGATAGGGGACTATGGCTACACCTTC. It encodes CASSAIGDYGYTF. This chain connects TRBV28 to TRBJ1-2; D perhaps matches TRBD1 (5 bases). Deletions cut 5 bases from V and 3 bases from J, with 10 bases between. The germline V gene has CDR1 MDHEN and CDR2 SYDVKM. The CDR3 runs to 13 residues.

The chain carries TRBV14 and TRBJ2-7, with 8 bases aligning to TRBD2. The germline gives CDR1 SGHDN, CDR2 FVKESK. The CDR3 totals 15 residues. Trimming removed 3 bases from V and 4 bases from J; junction bases left unmatched: 8. CDR3 sequence (DNA): TGTGCCAGCAGCCAGCTTACTAGCGGAGGGTACGAGCAGTACTTC. Residues: CASSQLTSGGYEQYF.

This clonotype was found a few times. In DNA form, the CDR3 reads TGTGCCAGCAGTTCCCCTGTCCACACTGAAGCTTTCTTT. It translates to CASSSPVHTEAFF. V usage is TRBV12-3 or TRBV12-4 and J usage is TRBJ1-1, with D hard to call. Trimming took off 4 bases at V and 3 bases at J, with 9 bases between the two ends. The CDR3 has 13 amino acids.

CDR3 nucleotide sequence: TGTGCCAGCAGCTTAGTACCCGGACCCATCGGGAATGAGCAGTTCTTC. Translation gives CASSLVPGPIGNEQFF. The rearrangement uses TRBV11-1 and TRBJ2-1; D uncertain. V was shortened by 1 base and J by 7 bases, with 17 bases between the two germline ends. There are 16 residues in the CDR3. Germline V gene sequence: CDR1 SGHAT, CDR2 FQDESV (reference sequence).

This clonotype was seen a handful of times. J is TRBJ1-5 and V is TRBV29-1; 9 bases agree with TRBD1. Losses at the gene ends were 6 bases for V and 8 bases for J; bases not matched to a gene: 17. The germline V gene encodes CDR1 SQVTM and CDR2 ANQGSEA. This CDR3 has 16 residues. CDR3 sequence (DNA): TGCAGCGTATCGGGGACAGGGCACGGGAAAAGTGAGCCCCAGCATTTT. The encoded protein is CSVSGTGHGKSEPQHF.

J is TRBJ1-5 and V is TRBV7-2, with 8 bases fitting TRBD1. The CDR3 length is 16 residues. CDR1 SGHTA and CDR2 FQGNSA come from the germline V gene. V lost 1 base and J lost 5; bases outside the gene matches: 7. CDR3 residues: CASSLGQGLLDQPQHF. CDR3 in DNA: TGTGCCAGCAGCTTAGGACAGGGGCTCTTGGATCAGCCCCAGCATTTT.

The chain employs TRBV29-1 and TRBJ2-7; 8 bases are a match to TRBD1. The CDR3 has 13 residues. Germline lookup yields CDR1 SQVTM and CDR2 ANQGSEA. The CDR3 DNA follows: TGCAGTGCTGGGGGGACAGGACCCTACGAGCAGTACTTC. Translating gives CSAGGTGPYEQYF.

This rearrangement joins TRBV29-1 to TRBJ2-3; 11 bases agree with TRBD2. Germline CDR1 is SQVTM and CDR2 is ANQGSEA. The CDR3 is 16 residues long. J lost 4 bases, V lost 0 bases, and 6 bases had no gene match. This CDR3 reads CSVEDPVAGGSDTQYF. The CDR3 coding sequence is TGCAGCGTTGAAGATCCGGTAGCGGGAGGGTCAGATACGCAGTATTTT.

The V and J genes are TRBV7-9 and TRBJ1-6; a weak D match, TRBD1 (5 bases). Trimming stripped 1 base from V and 6 bases from J, with 22 bases between. CDR1 is SEHNR, CDR2 FQNEAQ, per germline (reference sequence). This CDR3 has 19 residues. In DNA, the CDR3 is TGTGCCAGCAGCTTAGGTGGTGGGAGAGGGACGGCTGGTAATTCACCCCTCCACTTT. It encodes CASSLGGGRGTAGNSPLHF.

The J gene is TRBJ2-2, the V gene TRBV19, with D possibly matching TRBD1 (6 bases). The germline CDR1 and CDR2 sequences are LNHDA and SQIVND (reference sequence). The CDR3 length is 13 residues. V gave up 5 bases and J gave up 7 bases, with 11 bases separating them. This chain's CDR3 is CASSALRGGELFF. CDR3 in DNA: TGTGCCAGTAGTGCCCTCAGGGGCGGGGAGCTGTTTTTT.

This clonotype was observed a handful of times. The chain is built from TRBV29-1 and TRBJ2-7; tentatively, D is TRBD2 (6 bases). CDR1 and CDR2 (germline): SQVTM, ANQGSEA. This CDR3 has 13 amino acids. Trimming took off 1 base at V and 6 bases at J, with 13 bases between the two ends. The CDR3 spells CSVEGLASSEQYF. The CDR3 coding sequence is TGCAGCGTTGAAGGGCTAGCGAGTTCCGAGCAGTACTTC.

Only a few counts were recorded for this clonotype. The chain joins TRBV5-1 to TRBJ1-1; D gene ambiguous. Trimming left V 1 base short and J 8 bases short, with 12 bases between. This CDR3 region has 13 residues. Germline loops: CDR1 SGHRS, CDR2 YFSETQ. The CDR3 loop is CASSLFIEREAFF. The CDR3 DNA follows: TGCGCCAGCAGCTTGTTTATTGAGAGGGAAGCTTTCTTT. The entire variable domain, with the rest obtained from reference TRBV5-1 and TRBJ1-1, is as follows: KAGVTQTPRYLIKTRGQQVTLSCSPISGHRSVSWYQQTPGQGLQFLFEYFSETQRNKGNFPGRFSGRQFSNSRSEMNVSTLELGDSALYLCASSLFIEREAFFGQGTRLTVV.

This clonotype has a handful of counts. V usage is TRBV20-1 and J usage is TRBJ2-5, with 7 bases fitting TRBD2. The germline V gene has CDR1 DFQATT and CDR2 SNEGSKA (reference sequence). Trimming removed 1 base from V and 0 bases from J; junction bases left unmatched: 8. The length of the CDR3 is 16 residues. The CDR3 DNA reads as TGCAGTGCTAGAGTCGTACTAGCGACGAACCAAGAGACCCAGTACTTC. It codes for CSARVVLATNQETQYF.

This clonotype was counted between two and nine times. The chain joins TRBV6-2 or TRBV6-3 to TRBJ1-4; D unresolved. Germline V gives CDR1 MNHEY, CDR2 SVGEGT. The CDR3 runs to 15 residues. Deletions cut 4 bases from V and 2 bases from J, with 11 bases between. This CDR3 reads CASSLTTGTNEKLFF. The CDR3 DNA is TGTGCCAGCAGTTTGACGACTGGGACTAATGAAAAACTGTTTTTT.

In this sample, this clonotype turned up many times. Relative to the germline gene, one junction end is altered; a read error may explain this. The V call is TRBV27, the J call TRBJ1-1; D call uncertain. Looked up from germline, CDR1 is MNHEY and CDR2 is SMNVEV (reference sequence). The CDR3 is 14 residues long. CDR3 region: CASSLSRGNTEAFF. The CDR3 coding sequence is TGCGCCAGCAGCTTGAGTCGCGGTAACACTGAAGCTTTCTTT.

The count of this clonotype is one. Given a much more abundant clone one base away, this may be a read error. V is TRBV2 and J is TRBJ1-2; TRBD1 matches at 9 bases. V shed 6 bases, J shed 10 bases, and the junction held 6 bases outside the gene matches. This CDR3 has 12 residues. Per germline, CDR1 SNHLY and CDR2 FYNNEI. The CDR3 DNA sequence: TGTGCCAGCAGACGGACAGGGGACGACTACACCTTC. Its translation is CASRRTGDDYTF.

The gene calls are TRBV6-2 or TRBV6-3 and TRBJ1-1; D is unresolved. The CDR3 covers 14 residues. Looked up from germline, CDR1 is MNHEY and CDR2 is SVGEGT. Trimming pared 0 bases from V and 5 bases from J, leaving 10 bases between. The CDR3 nucleotides are TGTGCCAGCAGTTACTCAGGGAGTTGGACTGAAGCTTTCTTT. It is translated as CASSYSGSWTEAFF.

The chain employs TRBV30 and TRBJ2-6; D is unresolved. Trimming shortened V by 1 base and J by 0 bases, and 4 bases separated the two germline ends. There are 14 residues in the CDR3. Per the germline V gene, CDR1 is GTSNPN and CDR2 is SVGIG (reference sequence). CDR3: CAWSADSGANVLTF. For the CDR3, the DNA is TGTGCCTGGAGTGCGGACTCTGGGGCCAACGTCCTGACTTTC.

The rearrangement uses TRBV2 and TRBJ1-1; D unresolved. V lost 6 bases and J 2 bases, leaving 22 bases between the germline ends. CDR3 length: 17 residues. Germline CDR1 is SNHLY and CDR2 is FYNNEI. CDR3 sequence reads: CASSLHSVPGINTEAFF. The CDR3 region has the DNA TGTGCCAGCAGCCTCCACTCGGTACCGGGGATTAACACTGAAGCTTTCTTT.

This clonotype was detected a few times. The V call is TRBV5-1, the J call TRBJ2-7, with D perhaps matching TRBD1 (5 bases). Trimming took 2 bases from V and 4 from J, leaving 13 bases between them. The CDR3 is made up of 14 amino acids. Germline V gene sequence: CDR1 SGHRS, CDR2 YFSETQ. The CDR3 protein is CASSFASGSYEQYF. The CDR3 DNA follows: TGCGCCAGCAGCTTCGCTTCAGGGTCGTACGAGCAGTACTTC.

The chain uses TRBV10-3 and TRBJ1-6; D is unclear. This CDR3 region has 14 residues. Looked up from germline, CDR1 is ENHRY and CDR2 is SYGVKD. Trimming left V 5 bases short and J 6 bases short, with 11 bases between. CDR3 in DNA: TGTGCCATCAGTCGAGGGAGCCTTAATTCACCCCTCCACTTT. Translated, it gives CAISRGSLNSPLHF.